This TCR beta chain comes out of a study of blood T cell repertoires in COVID-19. Profiled with immunoSEQ multiplex PCR; TCRdb holds only in-frame clones, not every one. The sample consists of about 180,000 clones, under 90% of them appearing once. The J segment lost 9 bases and the V segment lost 3 bases, leaving 10 bases of the junction unmatched. CDR3 length: 15 residues. Germline V CDR1 and CDR2: LGHDT, YNNKEL (reference sequence). This receptor was obtained from a woman of 80 years or more with active or convalescent COVID-19. The rearrangement links TRBV3-1 (or the pseudogene TRBV3-2) to TRBJ1-1; TRBD1 agrees at 10 bases. The sample taken for sequencing was peripheral blood. CDR3 protein: CASSHAMGQGRKAFF. In DNA, the CDR3 is TGTGCCAGCAGCCACGCCATGGGACAGGGGAGGAAAGCTTTCTTT.